This T cell receptor (beta chain) appears in the sequencing data of a study of response to subunit inactivated influenza vaccine. Findings and caveats of the study: Each seasonal influenza vaccination, the authors suggested, recruits few new T cells.

Via MiXCR, TCRdb re-called the RT-PCR reads, giving one row per CDR3 protein. The table includes approximately 200,000 distinct CDR3 sequences, about 15% detected once. Concerning this clonotype itself: Its cognate antigen is unknown.

CDR3 size: 15 residues. Germline lookup yields CDR1 SGDLS and CDR2 YYNGEE. Losses at the gene ends were 3 bases for V and 2 bases for J; bases not matched to a gene: 6. The clonotype originates from a man aged 45 to 65 who received an inactivated influenza vaccine. This chain connects TRBV9 to TRBJ2-3; TRBD1 aligns across 7 bases. Sequencing was performed on CD8+ T cells sorted from PBMCs, taken more than 4 days after vaccination. CDR3 DNA: TGTGCCAGCAGCGCCTGGGACAGCGCCACAGATACGCAGTATTTT. Its protein product is CASSAWDSATDTQYF.